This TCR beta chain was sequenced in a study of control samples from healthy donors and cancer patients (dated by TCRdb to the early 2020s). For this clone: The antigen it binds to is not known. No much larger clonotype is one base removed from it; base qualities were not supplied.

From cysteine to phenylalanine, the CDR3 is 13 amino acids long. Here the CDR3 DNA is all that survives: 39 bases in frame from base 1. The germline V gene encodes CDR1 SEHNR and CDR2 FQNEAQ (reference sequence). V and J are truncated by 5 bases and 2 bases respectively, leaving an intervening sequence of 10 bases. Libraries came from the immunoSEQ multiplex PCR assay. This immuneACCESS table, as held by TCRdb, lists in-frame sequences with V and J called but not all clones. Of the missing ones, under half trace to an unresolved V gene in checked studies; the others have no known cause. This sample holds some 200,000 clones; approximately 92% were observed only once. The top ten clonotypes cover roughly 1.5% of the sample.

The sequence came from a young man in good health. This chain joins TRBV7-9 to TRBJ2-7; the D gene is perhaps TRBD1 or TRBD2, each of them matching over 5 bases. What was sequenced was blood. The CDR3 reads CASSPTGPYEQYF. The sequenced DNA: TGTGCCAGCAGCCCCACGGGGCCCTACGAGCAGTACTTC.